The 18 T cell receptor beta chains listed next were all sequenced from one sample in a study of CD8 T cells in Susac syndrome. An input of roughly 0.45 to 1 ug of RNA was subjected to reverse transcription using random hexamers. One entry per CDR3 protein, called by TCRdb with MiXCR from the immunoSEQ multiplex PCR reads. The sample holds 150,000 to 160,000 distinct CDR3 sequences; about 94% are singletons and the top ten take more than 0.2%. The sequenced sample was CD8+ T cells from PBMCs. These TCRs come from a human donor with multiple sclerosis.

The chain combines TRBV7-2 with TRBJ2-3; D is ambiguous. Germline V gene data show CDR1 as SGHTA and CDR2 as FQGNSA. This CDR3 has 13 amino acids. V was shortened by 1 base and J by 1 base, with 3 bases between the two germline ends. The DNA for the CDR3 is TGTGCCAGCAGCTTAGTCGGCACAGATACGCAGTATTTT. Translating it yields CASSLVGTDTQYF.

The chain employs TRBV12-3 or TRBV12-4 and TRBJ1-5; D gene unclear. With 6 bases removed from V and 1 base from J, the gap between germline ends came to 19 bases. The length of the CDR3 is 17 residues. CDR3 in amino acids: CASSGKSGRRSNQPQHF. CDR3 bases: TGTGCCAGCAGCGGGAAGTCTGGGCGGAGAAGCAATCAGCCCCAGCATTTT.

CDR3 sequence (DNA): TGTGCCAGCAGCCCCCCCCGGGACTACGAGCAGTACTTC. Translation: CASSPPRDYEQYF. The genes are TRBV7-9 and TRBJ2-7; TRBD2 is a possible D gene (5 bases). V lost 5 bases and J lost 3, with 11 bases in between. This CDR3 region has 13 residues. CDR1 and CDR2 from the germline V gene are SEHNR and FQNEAQ (reference sequence).

V usage is TRBV15 and J usage is TRBJ1-5, with D perhaps matching TRBD1 (5 bases). V lost 0 bases to trimming and J lost 4 bases, with 10 bases between them. The germline V gene has CDR1 LNHNV and CDR2 YYDKDF (reference sequence). The CDR3 is 15 residues long. CDR3 nucleotides: TGTGCCACCAGCAGAGATCGGGCAGGGAATCAGCCCCAGCATTTT. It is translated as CATSRDRAGNQPQHF.

The chain joins TRBV4-3 to TRBJ2-1, with TRBD1 identical over 7 bases. CDR1 and CDR2 from the germline V gene are LGHNA and YSLEER. The CDR3 spans 15 residues. The V and J ends lost 6 bases and 6 bases, in that order; junction bases with no gene match: 11. The CDR3 loop is CASRNRGAPGNEQFF. For the CDR3, the DNA is TGCGCCAGCAGGAACAGGGGTGCACCTGGCAATGAGCAGTTCTTC.

The chain employs TRBV28 and TRBJ1-1; no firm D call. This CDR3 has 11 amino acids. Looked up from germline, CDR1 is MDHEN and CDR2 is SYDVKM. V lost 2 bases and J 8 bases, leaving 6 bases between the germline ends. The CDR3, as DNA: TGTGCCAGCAGTTTAAGTCAGGAAGCTTTCTTT. Its translation is CASSLSQEAFF.

This sequence joins TRBV27 and TRBJ2-7; D possibly corresponds to TRBD1 (6 bases). Trimming stripped 4 bases from V and 4 bases from J, with 20 bases between. The CDR3 has 16 residues. Germline lookup yields CDR1 MNHEY and CDR2 SMNVEV (reference sequence). In nucleotides, the CDR3 is TGTGCCAGCAGTTCCTCTTCAGGGGTAGTGGGGTACGAGCAGTACTTC. Translated: CASSSSSGVVGYEQYF.

The rearrangement uses TRBV5-1 and TRBJ1-2, with D possibly matching TRBD1 (5 bases). CDR1 is SGHRS and CDR2 is YFSETQ in the germline V gene. CDR3 length equals 15 residues. Trimming took 4 bases from V and 2 from J, leaving 15 bases between them. CDR3 residues: CASSQGRGNNYGYTF. The CDR3 nucleotides read TGCGCCAGCAGCCAGGGACGGGGCAACAACTATGGCTACACCTTC.

The chain is built from TRBV9 and TRBJ1-1; TRBD1 is a possible D gene (6 bases). V was clipped by 0 bases and J by 1 base, with 10 bases between them. Germline CDR1 reads SGDLS; CDR2 reads YYNGEE. This CDR3 has 15 amino acids. The CDR3 region is CASSVGGGPNTEAFF. The CDR3 nucleotides read TGTGCCAGCAGCGTAGGAGGGGGACCGAACACTGAAGCTTTCTTT.

V and J are TRBV27 and TRBJ1-5; perhaps TRBD1 as D (5 bases). Germline V gives CDR1 MNHEY, CDR2 SMNVEV (reference sequence). Trimming took 5 bases from V and 4 from J, leaving 9 bases between them. This CDR3 spans 13 amino acids. CDR3 sequence reads: CASSMGVNQPQHF. CDR3 nucleotide sequence: TGTGCCAGCAGTATGGGGGTTAATCAGCCCCAGCATTTT.

The chain joins TRBV2 to TRBJ2-2; TRBD2 aligns across 8 bases. The CDR3 has 16 residues. V trimming: 6 bases; J trimming: 2 bases; junction bases outside the gene matches: 8. CDR1 and CDR2 from the germline V gene are SNHLY and FYNNEI. In DNA, the CDR3 is TGTGCCAGCAGGACGGCCCGGGGGGGAAACACCGGGGAGCTGTTTTTT. This gives the protein CASRTARGGNTGELFF.

V is TRBV9 and J is TRBJ1-5; TRBD1 matches at 7 bases. Germline V CDR1 and CDR2: SGDLS, YYNGEE. The CDR3 has 14 amino acids. V lost 7 bases and J lost 4; bases outside the gene matches: 8. The CDR3 region is CASGGGSRNQPQHF. As DNA, the CDR3 is TGTGCCAGCGGAGGGGGCTCTAGAAATCAGCCCCAGCATTTT.

CDR3: CSARDLVNEQFF. The CDR3 nucleotides read TGCAGTGCTAGAGATCTGGTCAATGAGCAGTTCTTC. The chain links TRBV20-1 to TRBJ2-1; the D is unclear. The CDR3 spans 12 residues. Germline lookup yields CDR1 DFQATT and CDR2 SNEGSKA (reference sequence). V lost 0 bases to trimming and J lost 6 bases, with 6 bases between them.

CDR3 nucleotide sequence: TGTGCCTGGAGTGCCCCCCGGGACGGTACCTACGAGCAGTACTTC. Translation: CAWSAPRDGTYEQYF. The gene calls are TRBV30 and TRBJ2-7; tentatively, D is TRBD1 or TRBD2 (5 bases each). The germline CDR1 and CDR2 sequences are GTSNPN and SVGIG (reference sequence). The CDR3 sequence is 15 residues long. The germline V and J ends were trimmed by 1 base and 2 bases, with 15 bases remaining between them.

CDR3 region: CASSRTDGAQETQYF. As DNA, the CDR3 is TGTGCCAGCAGCCGGACGGACGGGGCCCAAGAGACCCAGTACTTC. The chain has TRBV11-2 and TRBJ2-5; D is tentatively TRBD1 or TRBD2 (5 bases each). Germline loops: CDR1 SGHAT, CDR2 FQNNGV. V shed 5 bases and J shed 1 base, with 14 bases lying between them. The CDR3 totals 15 residues.

The chain has TRBV7-9 and TRBJ1-4; no clear D gene. In germline, CDR1 is SEHNR, CDR2 FQNEAQ (reference sequence). V was trimmed by 0 bases and J by 0 bases, leaving 11 bases between them. This CDR3 is built from 17 residues. Here the CDR3 reads CASSLAGYDATNEKLFF. The CDR3, as DNA: TGTGCCAGCAGCTTAGCGGGTTACGATGCAACTAATGAAAAACTGTTTTTT.

This chain links TRBV15 with TRBJ1-2, with D tentatively TRBD1 (5 bases). CDR3 length: 14 residues. V dropped 1 base and J dropped 2 bases, with 8 bases sitting between them. Per the germline V gene, CDR1 is LNHNV and CDR2 is YYDKDF (reference sequence). CDR3 sequence reads: CATSRAGLNYGYTF. DNA for the CDR3: TGTGCCACCAGCAGAGCAGGGCTGAACTATGGCTACACCTTC.

This CDR3 is CASSQGLARPTYLGSYEQYF. As DNA, the CDR3 is TGTGCCAGCAGCCAGGGACTAGCGCGACCAACGTACCTAGGTTCCTACGAGCAGTACTTC. The V call is TRBV14, the J call TRBJ2-7; TRBD2 matches 10 bases. The V segment lost 3 bases and the J segment 1 base; nucleotides outside the gene matches: 18. Germline CDR1 is SGHDN and CDR2 is FVKESK. This CDR3 is 20 amino acids long.